The 20 T cell receptor beta chains below were found in one sample sequenced in a study of T cells in Graves' hyperthyroidism and ophthalmopathy. The TCR beta CDR3 regions underwent amplification using RNA transcripts as the source. First-round RT-PCR of the TCR CDR3 relied on the HTBI primer set. MiXCR, run by TCRdb on the multiplex PCR reads, gives a single entry per CDR3 protein. The sample consists of around 420,000 distinct CDR3 sequences, around 15% of them appearing once. Sequencing was done on a sample of blood. The source of these receptors is a young woman with Graves' hyperthyroidism.

This clonotype has more than one count but fewer than ten. This chain joins TRBV29-1 and TRBJ2-7; D tentatively fits TRBD1 or TRBD2 (6 bases each). CDR3 length: 14 amino acids. Germline CDR1 is SQVTM and CDR2 is ANQGSEA. Trimming cost V 7 bases and J 0 bases, with 16 bases left between them. In DNA, the CDR3 is TGCAGCGCCGCGGGACACCAGAGCTCCTACGAGCAGTACTTC. Translating it yields CSAAGHQSSYEQYF.

The V gene is TRBV14, the J gene TRBJ2-7, with D uncertain. CDR3 length equals 16 residues. The ends were cut back, 0 bases at V and 2 bases at J, with 14 bases in the middle. From germline, CDR1 is SGHDN and CDR2 FVKESK. Here the CDR3 DNA reads TGTGCCAGCAGCCAAGATGAAGGCGGCAATGCCTACGAGCAGTACTTC. Encoded protein: CASSQDEGGNAYEQYF.

This clonotype was counted between two and nine times. The chain combines TRBV6-1 with TRBJ2-1, with no clear D. The CDR3 extends over 15 amino acids. Germline lookup yields CDR1 MNHNS and CDR2 SASEGT. Trimming pared 5 bases from V and 6 bases from J, leaving 17 bases between. CDR3 coding DNA: TGTGCCAGCAGTACTGGGTTTTTTCCTGGCAATGAGCAGTTCTTC. Protein: CASSTGFFPGNEQFF.

This clonotype was seen ten or more times. The chain couples TRBV20-1 to TRBJ1-1; D is ambiguous. V was trimmed by 0 bases and J by 1 base, leaving 9 bases between them. The germline gives CDR1 DFQATT, CDR2 SNEGSKA (reference sequence). The CDR3 sequence is 14 residues long. The CDR3 reads CSAREGGPNTEAFF. The CDR3 nucleotides are TGCAGTGCTAGAGAGGGCGGACCGAACACTGAAGCTTTCTTT.

Of note for this clonotype: One base away lies a much larger clone, so this may be a sequencing read error. The V and J genes are TRBV27 and TRBJ2-7; 7 bases align to TRBD2. The J call is doubtful: the DNA matches TRBJ2-1 better. Germline V gene lookup returns CDR1 MNHEY and CDR2 SMNVEV (reference sequence). CDR3 length equals 13 residues. This CDR3 reads CASSRTSAYEQFF. Written as DNA, the CDR3 is TGTGCCAGCAGTCGCACTAGCGCTTACGAGCAGTTCTTC.

Many counts were recorded for this clonotype. The chain is built from TRBV20-1 and TRBJ2-1; weak D call: TRBD2 (6 bases). Germline CDR1 and CDR2: DFQATT and SNEGSKA (reference sequence). The V gene lost 6 bases and the J gene lost 4 bases, with 16 bases spanning the gap. The CDR3 extends over 14 amino acids. CDR3 coding DNA: TGCAGTGCCAGGAGCGGCGGGATGTACAATGAGCAGTTCTTC. Translated, it gives CSARSGGMYNEQFF.

This clonotype was counted at least ten times. The J gene is TRBJ1-2, the V gene TRBV5-1; TRBD1 agrees at 7 bases. V trimming: 4 bases; J trimming: 3 bases; junction bases outside the gene matches: 9. This CDR3 region has 15 residues. CDR1 SGHRS and CDR2 YFSETQ come from the germline V gene. As DNA, the CDR3 is TGCGCCAGCAGCCTGGGACAGACCTATCACTATGGCTACACCTTC. Protein sequence: CASSLGQTYHYGYTF. The complete variable domain, with remaining parts taken from reference TRBV5-1 and TRBJ1-2, reads KAGVTQTPRYLIKTRGQQVTLSCSPISGHRSVSWYQQTPGQGLQFLFEYFSETQRNKGNFPGRFSGRQFSNSRSEMNVSTLELGDSALYLCASSLGQTYHYGYTFGSGTRLTVV.

This clonotype was counted only a few times. The chain uses TRBV12-3 or TRBV12-4 and TRBJ2-2; 8 bases map to TRBD1. The CDR3 loop spans 14 amino acids. J lost 6 bases, V lost 4 bases, and 4 bases had no gene match. CDR3 protein: CASSSGGAPGELFF. CDR3 DNA: TGTGCCAGCAGTTCAGGGGGCGCCCCCGGGGAGCTGTTTTTT.

This clonotype was picked up many times. V gene TRBV6-1 combines with J gene TRBJ2-5, with a weak D call TRBD2 (6 bases). V was cut by 6 bases and J by 0 bases, with 8 bases left in between. The CDR3 loop spans 13 amino acids. Germline V gene sequence: CDR1 MNHNS, CDR2 SASEGT. This chain's CDR3 is CASSAGYQETQYF. In DNA form, the CDR3 reads TGTGCCAGCAGCGCGGGGTACCAAGAGACCCAGTACTTC.

This clonotype was observed at least ten times. The chain couples TRBV20-1 to TRBJ2-1; a possible D gene is TRBD2 (6 bases). V dropped 3 bases and J dropped 0 bases, with 12 bases sitting between them. CDR3 length: 15 amino acids. Germline CDR1 and CDR2: DFQATT and SNEGSKA (reference sequence). The CDR3 protein is CSARRDGSSYNEQFF. CDR3 nucleotide sequence: TGCAGTGCTAGGAGAGACGGGAGCTCCTACAATGAGCAGTTCTTC.

This clonotype was detected ten times or more. The chain uses TRBV28 and TRBJ2-3, with a tentative D call TRBD1 (6 bases). Trimming stripped 5 bases from V and 0 bases from J, with 15 bases between. The CDR3 loop spans 16 amino acids. The V gene's germline CDR1 is MDHEN and CDR2 SYDVKM. The CDR3, as DNA: TGTGCCAGCAGTGGACGGGACACTATAAGCACAGATACGCAGTATTTT. Its protein product is CASSGRDTISTDTQYF.

This clonotype was picked up many times. The CDR3 here is CATGGPAYNEQFF. The CDR3 DNA follows: TGTGCCACCGGGGGGCCGGCATACAATGAGCAGTTCTTC. The genes are TRBV24-1 and TRBJ2-1; D is perhaps TRBD1 or TRBD2 (6 bases each). CDR3 length: 13 amino acids. Germline loops: CDR1 KGHDR, CDR2 SFDVKD. Trimming shortened V by 9 bases and J by 4 bases, and 12 bases separated the two germline ends.

This clonotype came up many times. The chain is built from TRBV18 and TRBJ2-1, with 8 bases lining up with TRBD1. Germline V lookup: CDR1 KGHSH, CDR2 LQKENI. The trim removed 3 bases at V and 8 bases at J, leaving 3 bases unmatched. The CDR3 consists of 13 residues. CDR3 DNA: TGTGCCAGCTCACCCCTACAGGGGGATGAGCAGTTCTTC. Translating it yields CASSPLQGDEQFF.

This clonotype was detected a few times. The chain uses TRBV11-2 and TRBJ2-1; D is perhaps TRBD1 (5 bases). Germline V CDR1 and CDR2: SGHAT, FQNNGV. V was shortened by 1 base and J by 15 bases, with 10 bases between the two germline ends. The CDR3 length is 11 residues. The CDR3 here is CASSLGGPMFF. Written as DNA, the CDR3 is TGTGCCAGCAGCTTAGGGGGCCCCATGTTCTTC.

This clonotype has just a few counts. The V gene is TRBV6-1, the J gene TRBJ2-7; D perhaps matches TRBD1 (5 bases). Germline CDR1 reads MNHNS; CDR2 reads SASEGT. This CDR3 is 16 amino acids long. V lost 2 bases and J lost 6, with 20 bases in between. The CDR3 coding sequence is TGTGCCAGCAGTGAATTCCAGGGCAGGGCTGGTCGCGAGCAGTACTTC. Protein product: CASSEFQGRAGREQYF.

On this clonotype: One end of the junction does not line up with germline, which may come from a read error. The V gene is TRBV2, the J gene TRBJ1-3, with a possible D match to TRBD1 (6 bases). The CDR3 consists of 15 residues. Germline V gene data show CDR1 as SNHLY and CDR2 as FYNNEI. This CDR3 reads CASSGGDNSGNTLYF. CDR3 bases: TGTGCCAGCAGTGGGGGGGACAACTCTGGAAACACCTTATATTTT.

This clonotype appeared many times. The chain links TRBV2 to TRBJ2-1; 13 nucleotides align to TRBD2. The CDR3 totals 16 residues. Germline-derived CDR1 and CDR2 are SNHLY and FYNNEI. The V and J ends lost 6 bases and 4 bases, in that order; junction bases with no gene match: 6. In DNA form, the CDR3 reads TGTGCCAGCAGGGATTTACTAGCGGGAGGGTACAATGAGCAGTTCTTC. This translates into CASRDLLAGGYNEQFF.

This clonotype was counted a few times. The chain joins TRBV2 to TRBJ1-1; weak D call: TRBD1 (5 bases). The germline gives CDR1 SNHLY, CDR2 FYNNEI. This CDR3 comprises 12 residues. V lost 10 bases and J lost 0, with 9 bases in between. This CDR3 reads CAIKGLNTEAFF. The CDR3 bases are TGTGCCATCAAGGGGTTGAACACTGAAGCTTTCTTT.

In this sample, this clonotype turned up many times. The chain links TRBV20-1 to TRBJ2-7, with D perhaps TRBD1 (6 bases). CDR1 is DFQATT and CDR2 is SNEGSKA in the germline V gene (reference sequence). Trimming stripped 3 bases from V and 2 bases from J, with 14 bases between. This CDR3 comprises 14 residues. The chain's CDR3 is CSARAGTSTYEQYF. CDR3 DNA sequence: TGCAGTGCTAGGGCCGGGACAAGTACCTACGAGCAGTACTTC.

This clonotype appeared many times. This rearrangement joins TRBV6-2 or TRBV6-3 to TRBJ2-7; D might be TRBD2 (5 bases). Germline V gene lookup returns CDR1 MNHEY and CDR2 SVGEGT. The CDR3 has 16 amino acids. The DNA of the CDR3 is TGTGTTAATTACGGGATCCGCCCCCCGGCTACCTACGAGCAGTACTTC. It translates to CVNYGIRPPATYEQYF.